Below, 24 T cell receptor beta chains from the same sample are listed, as sequenced in a study of PD-L1 blockade in urothelial cancer. Libraries were prepared by immunoSEQ multiplex PCR; TCRdb keeps only in-frame clonotypes and omits some of them. The table records around 100,000 clones, about 85% of them present only once. The specimen comprised PBMCs, sampled around atezolizumab (anti-PD-L1) treatment. These receptors came from a man in his forties or fifties with urothelial cancer.

The chain uses TRBV27 and TRBJ1-5; D uncertain. CDR1 and CDR2 (germline): MNHEY, SMNVEV (reference sequence). CDR3 length: 14 amino acids. V was trimmed by 6 bases and J by 0 bases, leaving 9 bases between them. The CDR3, as DNA: TGTGCCAGCAGGGAGAGCTATAGCAATCAGCCCCAGCATTTT. It translates to CASRESYSNQPQHF.

This sequence joins TRBV6-5 and TRBJ1-1, with D perhaps TRBD1 (6 bases). This CDR3 is built from 13 residues. CDR1 and CDR2 from the germline V gene are MNHEY and SVGAGI. V was pared by 5 bases and J by 1 base, with 8 bases between. CDR3 residues: CASSRQANTEAFF. Here the CDR3 DNA reads TGTGCCAGCAGTAGACAGGCGAACACTGAAGCTTTCTTT.

The chain employs TRBV15 and TRBJ1-1; D is uncertain. Trimming shortened V by 0 bases and J by 5 bases, and 16 bases separated the two germline ends. This CDR3 is built from 16 residues. Germline V gene sequence: CDR1 LNHNV, CDR2 YYDKDF (reference sequence). This chain's CDR3 is CATSRDQALDRTEAFF. CDR3 sequence (DNA): TGTGCCACCAGCAGAGATCAAGCGCTCGATCGGACTGAAGCTTTCTTT.

The V call is TRBV5-5, the J call TRBJ2-7; TRBD1 matches 9 bases. The CDR3 sequence is 14 residues long. The trim removed 4 bases at V and 3 bases at J, leaving 5 bases unmatched. The germline V gene encodes CDR1 SGHKS and CDR2 YYEKEE (reference sequence). This CDR3 reads CASSQWTGVYEQYF. DNA of the CDR3: TGTGCCAGCAGCCAGTGGACAGGGGTCTACGAGCAGTACTTC. The full variable domain, with the rest looked up from reference TRBV5-5 and TRBJ2-7, is DAGVTQSPTHLIKTRGQQVTLRCSPISGHKSVSWYQQVLGQGPQFIFQYYEKEERGRGNFPDRFSARQFPNYSSELNVNALLLGDSALYLCASSQWTGVYEQYFGPGTRLTVT.

The gene calls are TRBV15 and TRBJ1-6, with TRBD1 as a possible D gene (6 bases). V was clipped by 0 bases and J by 3 bases, with 18 bases between them. The V gene's germline CDR1 is LNHNV and CDR2 YYDKDF (reference sequence). The CDR3 consists of 19 residues. The CDR3 loop is CATSRDLEGEKNYNSPLHF. The CDR3 bases are TGTGCCACCAGCAGAGATCTTGAGGGGGAAAAGAACTATAATTCACCCCTCCACTTT.

This rearrangement joins TRBV19 to TRBJ2-1, with D perhaps TRBD1 (5 bases). The CDR3 totals 14 residues. The V end was cut by 5 bases, the J end by 3 bases, with 11 bases between. CDR1 and CDR2 (germline): LNHDA, SQIVND (reference sequence). CDR3 sequence reads: CASSGRVGYNEQFF. The CDR3 nucleotides are TGTGCCAGTAGTGGCAGGGTAGGCTACAATGAGCAGTTCTTC.

This chain uses TRBV14 with TRBJ2-2; 9 bases map to TRBD2. The CDR3 consists of 18 residues. With V trimmed by 0 bases and J by 4 bases, 9 bases remained unmatched. CDR1 is SGHDN and CDR2 is FVKESK in the germline V gene. The CDR3 DNA sequence: TGTGCCAGCAGCCAAGAGGGAAGGAGCGGGAGGTTCACCGGGGAGCTGTTTTTT. It yields the protein CASSQEGRSGRFTGELFF.

V is TRBV2 and J is TRBJ1-1; D unresolved. Germline assignment: CDR1 SNHLY and CDR2 FYNNEI. This CDR3 spans 14 amino acids. The V end lost 4 bases, the J end lost 1 base, and 10 bases lay between the germline ends. CDR3 DNA sequence: TGTGCCAGCAGTGGAAGAAACAAGAACACTGAAGCTTTCTTT. Protein sequence: CASSGRNKNTEAFF.

There are a few counts of this clone. This chain connects TRBV19 to TRBJ2-7; D is perhaps TRBD1 (5 bases). Between the trimmed V and J ends, which lost 6 bases and 6 bases, there was a span of 15 bases. Germline V lookup: CDR1 LNHDA, CDR2 SQIVND (reference sequence). This CDR3 has 13 residues. The CDR3 is CASSVTASVEQYF. CDR3 in DNA: TGTGCCAGTAGCGTGACAGCTTCAGTCGAGCAGTACTTC.

The chain is built from TRBV5-1 and TRBJ2-2, with TRBD2 identical over 10 bases. Trimming at V came to 2 bases and at J to 9 bases, leaving 4 bases not matched to a gene. CDR3 length: 14 amino acids. Germline lookup yields CDR1 SGHRS and CDR2 YFSETQ. The CDR3 DNA is TGCGCCAGCAGCTTATCTAGCGGGAGTAGGGAGCTGTTTTTT. This encodes CASSLSSGSRELFF.

This sequence joins TRBV2 and TRBJ1-1, with 9 positions matching TRBD1. CDR1 SNHLY and CDR2 FYNNEI come from the germline V gene. V lost 5 bases and J lost 4; bases outside the gene matches: 2. CDR3 size: 13 residues. CDR3 sequence: CASSMTGGTEAFF. The CDR3 nucleotides are TGTGCCAGCAGTATGACAGGGGGCACTGAAGCTTTCTTT. Full variable domain (missing parts from reference TRBV2 and TRBJ1-1): EPEVTQTPSHQVTQMGQEVILRCVPISNHLYFYWYRQILGQKVEFLVSFYNNEISEKSEIFDDQFSVERPDGSNFTLKIRSTKLEDSAMYFCASSMTGGTEAFFGQGTRLTVV.

The chain has TRBV7-9 and TRBJ2-3, with TRBD1 matching over 8 bases. V lost 0 bases and J lost 6; bases outside the gene matches: 8. The CDR3 runs 16 residues. Germline-derived CDR1 and CDR2 are SEHNR and FQNEAQ (reference sequence). The CDR3 nucleotides are TGTGCCAGCAGCTTAGCGCACTTGGACAGGGATGATACGCAGTATTTT. Its translation: CASSLAHLDRDDTQYF.

This clone showed up just once. The chain carries TRBV28 and TRBJ2-3; D remains unclear. Trimming removed 2 bases from V and 1 base from J, with 4 bases in between. Per germline, CDR1 MDHEN and CDR2 SYDVKM. The CDR3 spans 13 residues. Here the CDR3 reads CASSLRGTDTQYF. The CDR3 nucleotides are TGTGCCAGCAGTTTACGGGGCACAGATACGCAGTATTTT.

The chain joins TRBV29-1 to TRBJ2-5, with D possibly being TRBD1 (6 bases). Trimming removed 4 bases at V and 1 base at J, with 10 bases between. Looked up from germline, CDR1 is SQVTM and CDR2 is ANQGSEA. The CDR3 runs 13 residues. In nucleotides, the CDR3 is TGCAGCGTTGCTCAGGGGTTCCAAGAGACCCAGTACTTC. It yields the protein CSVAQGFQETQYF.

The V call is TRBV6-1, the J call TRBJ2-5, with D possibly being TRBD2 (5 bases). V was clipped by 6 bases and J by 7 bases, with 9 bases between them. Germline V lookup: CDR1 MNHNS, CDR2 SASEGT. This CDR3 is 11 amino acids long. The CDR3 reads CASRLEGTQYF. The CDR3 bases are TGTGCCAGCAGACTAGAAGGGACCCAGTACTTC.

This clone showed up just once. This chain uses TRBV28 with TRBJ2-5; TRBD2 matches at 16 bases. CDR1 and CDR2 from the germline V gene are MDHEN and SYDVKM. Trimming at V came to 2 bases and at J to 2 bases, leaving 2 bases not matched to a gene. The CDR3 has 17 amino acids. The CDR3 nucleotides are TGTGCCAGCAGTTTAGGGGGACTAGCGGGAGGGCAAGAGACCCAGTACTTC. This gives the protein CASSLGGLAGGQETQYF. Using reference TRBV28 and TRBJ2-5 for the parts outside the CDR3, the full variable domain is DVKVTQSSRYLVKRTGEKVFLECVQDMDHENMFWYRQDPGLGLRLIYFSYDVKMKEKGDIPEGYSVSREKKERFSLILESASTNQTSMYLCASSLGGLAGGQETQYFGPGTRLLVL.

The genes are TRBV5-1 and TRBJ2-2; D not resolved. The CDR3 spans 15 residues. V lost 4 bases and J 1 base, leaving 11 bases between the germline ends. From germline, CDR1 is SGHRS and CDR2 YFSETQ. The CDR3 reads CASSPRQQNTGELFF. The CDR3 nucleotides read TGCGCCAGCAGCCCAAGACAACAGAACACCGGGGAGCTGTTTTTT.

This chain connects TRBV18 to TRBJ2-1; D is undetermined. Deletions cut 4 bases from V and 0 bases from J, with 13 bases between. Germline assignment: CDR1 KGHSH and CDR2 LQKENI. The CDR3 covers 16 residues. The CDR3 loop is CASSLIAALSYNEQFF. CDR3 nucleotides: TGTGCCAGCTCACTCATAGCAGCGCTCTCCTACAATGAGCAGTTCTTC.

The V gene is TRBV11-3, the J gene TRBJ2-2, with TRBD2 matching 12 bases. The germline gives CDR1 SGHNT, CDR2 YENEEA. V gave up 5 bases and J gave up 5 bases; unmatched junction bases: 6. This CDR3 spans 16 amino acids. The CDR3 reads CASSAKLAGGTGELFF. The CDR3 DNA reads TGTGCCAGCAGCGCGAAACTAGCGGGAGGAACCGGGGAGCTGTTTTTT.

The chain joins TRBV27 to TRBJ1-1; a possible D gene is TRBD1 (5 bases). CDR1 and CDR2 (germline): MNHEY, SMNVEV (reference sequence). Deletions cut 0 bases from V and 6 bases from J, with 20 bases between. This CDR3 is built from 17 residues. The CDR3 coding sequence is TGTGCCAGCAGTTTATCGGCAGGACCACTTGCGGGGGCTGAAGCTTTCTTT. Amino acids: CASSLSAGPLAGAEAFF.

The chain couples TRBV2 to TRBJ2-3; 11 bases agree with TRBD2. J gave up 6 bases and V 8 bases, and 4 bases lay outside the gene matches. Per the germline V gene, CDR1 is SNHLY and CDR2 is FYNNEI. The CDR3 is 13 residues long. The CDR3 region is CASSLAGVDTQYF. The CDR3, as DNA: TGTGCCAGCTCACTAGCGGGAGTTGATACGCAGTATTTT.

This clone was detected only once. This chain connects TRBV18 to TRBJ2-7, with TRBD1 as a possible D gene (6 bases). From germline, CDR1 is KGHSH and CDR2 LQKENI. There are 14 residues in the CDR3. V shed 5 bases and J shed 2 bases, with 13 bases lying between them. The CDR3 nucleotides read TGTGCCAGCTCATTATCGACAGGAGCCTACGAGCAGTACTTC. Its protein is CASSLSTGAYEQYF.

The CDR3 sequence: CASSGDSALYEQYF. The CDR3 coding sequence is TGTGCCAGCAGTGGGGACAGCGCACTCTACGAGCAGTACTTC. This chain joins TRBV2 and TRBJ2-7; 7 nucleotides agree with TRBD1. The junction had 6 bases not matched to a gene; V was cut back by 4 bases and J by 3 bases. This CDR3 has 14 amino acids. The germline V gene has CDR1 SNHLY and CDR2 FYNNEI.

The CDR3 DNA is TGTGCCAGCAGCAATATAGCGGGTCCTACCTACGAGCAGTACTTC. It is translated as CASSNIAGPTYEQYF. The chain links TRBV5-4 to TRBJ2-7; 7 nucleotides match TRBD2. The CDR3 is 15 amino acids. Germline V gene data show CDR1 as SGHNT and CDR2 as YYREEE (reference sequence). Trimming cost V 4 bases and J 2 bases; bases outside gene matches: 9. The variable domain in full, completed from reference TRBV5-4 and TRBJ2-7, reads ETGVTQSPTHLIKTRGQQVTLRCSSQSGHNTVSWYQQALGQGPQFIFQYYREEENGRGNFPPRFSGLQFPNYSSELNVNALELDDSALYLCASSNIAGPTYEQYFGPGTRLTVT.